This T cell receptor (beta chain) was documented in a study of OX40 agonist ivuxolimab in advanced cancers. Assay used: immunoSEQ multiplex PCR; TCRdb lists only in-frame clones, some missing. The data show tens of thousands of clones, roughly 84% seen once. V lost 5 bases to trimming and J lost 8 bases; unmatched junction nucleotides: 2. This CDR3 is 12 amino acids long. Germline assignment: CDR1 GTSNPN and CDR2 SVGIG (reference sequence). The TCR comes from an adult with an advanced solid tumor such as melanoma, head and neck, liver or kidney cancer. Sequenced here: CD4+ or CD8+ T cells sorted from blood, sampled in a trial of the OX40 agonist ivuxolimab. This rearrangement joins TRBV30 to TRBJ2-3; 12 nucleotides line up with TRBD2. In DNA, the CDR3 is TGTGCCTGGGAGACTAGCGGGAGTACGCAGTATTTT. This encodes CAWETSGSTQYF.